These 31 T cell receptor beta chains were sequenced from one sample in a study of blood T cells in healthy people across ages. Using a J-beta primer mix together with a sample-barcoded 5' primer, a second PCR was run for about 7 to 12 cycles. TCRdb itself ran the 5' RACE reads through MiXCR, one entry per CDR3 protein. The top ten clones hold under 4% of a sample with hundreds of thousands of distinct CDR3 sequences, around 21% of them seen once. Material for sequencing was blood. The origin of the receptors is a man between 65 and 85 years old in good health.

This clonotype has only a few counts. The chain carries TRBV20-1 and TRBJ2-1; D unresolved. Trimming cost V 0 bases and J 0 bases, with 6 bases left between them. The germline gives CDR1 DFQATT, CDR2 SNEGSKA (reference sequence). CDR3 size: 14 residues. CDR3 sequence reads: CSARDPSSYNEQFF. DNA for the CDR3: TGCAGTGCTAGAGATCCGAGCTCCTACAATGAGCAGTTCTTC.

Written as DNA, the CDR3 is TGCAGTGCTGGACCCGTTGAGTGGCAGCAGTTCTTC. Amino acid sequence: CSAGPVEWQQFF. This chain uses TRBV20-1 with TRBJ2-1; D not certain. The CDR3 is 12 amino acids. CDR1 is DFQATT and CDR2 is SNEGSKA in the germline V gene (reference sequence). V was clipped by 5 bases and J by 11 bases, with 16 bases between them.

This rearrangement joins TRBV7-9 to TRBJ2-5, with 10 bases fitting TRBD2. The J call could be wrong; TRBJ2-1 is a better fit for the DNA end. This CDR3 contains 15 residues. Per germline, CDR1 SEHNR and CDR2 FQNEAQ (reference sequence). CDR3 protein: CASSFELAGIYEQFF. The CDR3 DNA follows: TGTGCCAGCAGCTTCGAACTAGCGGGAATTTATGAGCAGTTCTTC.

The rearrangement links TRBV12-3 or TRBV12-4 to TRBJ2-3; D is perhaps TRBD2 (5 bases). This CDR3 has 15 residues. Trimming removed 5 bases from V and 0 bases from J, with 12 bases in between. The CDR3 sequence is CASSPTGSSTDTQYF. The DNA of the CDR3 is TGTGCCAGCAGTCCTACGGGAAGTAGCACAGATACGCAGTATTTT.

A few counts support this clonotype. The chain combines TRBV18 with TRBJ2-1; TRBD2 agrees at 11 bases. Germline lookup yields CDR1 KGHSH and CDR2 LQKENI. Trimming at V came to 2 bases and at J to 7 bases, leaving 10 bases not matched to a gene. The length of the CDR3 is 17 residues. The CDR3 DNA is TGTGCCAGCTCACCATTAAAGACTAGCGGGGCCAGAAATGAGCAGTTCTTC. Protein product: CASSPLKTSGARNEQFF.

This clonotype was seen a few times. CDR3 amino acids: CASSYSGRDTEAFF. The CDR3 bases are TGTGCCAGCAGTTATTCGGGGAGGGACACTGAAGCTTTCTTT. The chain recombines TRBV6-6 with TRBJ1-1; D call uncertain. CDR1 is MNHNY, CDR2 SVGAGI, per germline (reference sequence). This CDR3 has 14 residues. V was shortened by 3 bases and J by 3 bases, with 11 bases between the two germline ends.

The table lists this clonotype with a few counts. The CDR3 DNA sequence: TGTGCCAGCAGTTTACGCGGGAGAACGGGTGAGCAGTTCTTC. As protein: CASSLRGRTGEQFF. The chain is built from TRBV27 and TRBJ2-5; 7 bases map to TRBD2. The end of the DNA is better explained by TRBJ2-1, so the J call may be wrong. The germline gives CDR1 MNHEY, CDR2 SMNVEV (reference sequence). The CDR3 has 14 residues.

V and J are TRBV6-2 or TRBV6-3 and TRBJ2-7; D ambiguous. Germline CDR1 reads MNHEY; CDR2 reads SVGEGT. V lost 0 bases to trimming and J lost 2 bases, with 8 bases between them. The CDR3 is 14 amino acids. The CDR3 reads CASSYSHSTYEQYF. The CDR3 DNA reads as TGTGCCAGCAGTTACTCGCACAGTACCTACGAGCAGTACTTC.

The table lists this clonotype with a few counts. The rearrangement uses TRBV3-1 and TRBJ2-5; no firm D call. TRBJ2-7 explains the end of the DNA better; the J call may be wrong. The CDR3 is 12 residues long. CDR1 LGHDT and CDR2 YNNKEL come from the germline V gene (reference sequence). This CDR3 is CASSQITYEQYF. The CDR3 bases are TGTGCCAGCAGCCAAATTACCTACGAGCAGTACTTC.

On this clonotype: A much larger clone is a single base away; this may be a read error. This chain connects TRBV3-1 to TRBJ1-1; TRBD1 aligns across 8 bases. CDR1 and CDR2 (germline): LGHDT, YNNKEL (reference sequence). The CDR3 runs to 14 residues. After removal of 7 bases from V and 3 bases from J, the junction contained 7 bases not matched to a gene. Written as DNA, the CDR3 is TGTGCCAGCACCTTGACAGGGGTGGACACTGAAGCTTTCTTT. Translated: CASTLTGVDTEAFF.

The table lists this clonotype with many counts. The chain couples TRBV7-9 to TRBJ2-7; D gene ambiguous. Germline CDR1 and CDR2: SEHNR and FQNEAQ (reference sequence). This CDR3 region has 13 residues. V was cut by 7 bases and J by 0 bases, with 10 bases left in between. Here the CDR3 reads CASNSGSSYEQYF. CDR3 sequence (DNA): TGTGCCAGCAACAGTGGAAGCTCCTACGAGCAGTACTTC.

The chain has TRBV12-3 or TRBV12-4 and TRBJ2-5; 9 bases fit TRBD2. This CDR3 is built from 15 residues. After removal of 8 bases from V and 1 base from J, the junction contained 8 bases not matched to a gene. The CDR3 nucleotides read TGTGCCAGCGGAAGATCTAGCGGGGCCCAAGAGACCCAGTACTTC. The encoded protein is CASGRSSGAQETQYF.

This clonotype was detected a few times. This rearrangement joins TRBV29-1 to TRBJ2-1; D is unclear. Germline V gene data show CDR1 as SQVTM and CDR2 as ANQGSEA. This CDR3 is built from 15 residues. The V and J ends lost 0 bases and 0 bases respectively, with 9 bases between them. CDR3 DNA: TGCAGCGTTGAAGATCGTGTTAGCTCCTACAATGAGCAGTTCTTC. It specifies CSVEDRVSSYNEQFF.

This clonotype has more than one count but fewer than ten. A read error is possible here, since a much larger clone lies one base away. V usage is TRBV15 and J usage is TRBJ2-1; D uncertain. The CDR3 runs 16 residues. Germline CDR1 is LNHNV and CDR2 is YYDKDF (reference sequence). The CDR3 bases are TGTGCCGCCAGCGAGAGAAGGCAGAATTCCTACAATGAGCAGTTCTTC. Translated, it gives CAASERRQNSYNEQFF. The full variable domain, in which reference TRBV15 and TRBJ2-1 provide the parts outside the CDR3, is DAMVIQNPRYQVTQFGKPVTLSCSQTLNHNVMYWYQQKSSQAPKLLFHYYDKDFNNEADTPDNFQSRRPNTSFCFLDIRSPGLGDTAMYLCAASERRQNSYNEQFFGPGTRLTVL.

This clonotype turned up a few times. The chain combines TRBV2 with TRBJ1-1, with TRBD1 matching 9 bases. CDR1 is SNHLY, CDR2 FYNNEI, per germline. V was clipped by 6 bases and J by 5 bases; unmatched bases: 4. This CDR3 contains 13 residues. The CDR3 spells CASRIQGATEAFF. In DNA form, the CDR3 reads TGTGCCAGCAGGATACAGGGGGCAACTGAAGCTTTCTTT.

This clonotype appeared a few times. The gene calls are TRBV10-1 and TRBJ2-7; D possibly corresponds to TRBD2 (6 bases). Trimming removed 3 bases from V and 4 bases from J, with 16 bases in between. CDR3 size: 15 residues. CDR1 and CDR2 from the germline V gene are WNHNN and SYGVQD (reference sequence). CDR3 loop: CASSDGREGRYEQYF. The DNA of the CDR3 is TGCGCCAGCAGTGACGGGCGGGAAGGAAGGTACGAGCAGTACTTC.

In its sample, this clonotype was seen many times. This chain uses TRBV28 with TRBJ2-7, with 9 bases aligning to TRBD2. The CDR3 has 13 residues. With 6 bases clipped from V and 2 bases from J, the junction kept 2 bases outside the gene matches. Germline CDR1 MDHEN, CDR2 SYDVKM. CDR3 in amino acids: CASSPSGAYEQYF. CDR3 nucleotide sequence: TGTGCCAGCAGCCCTAGCGGGGCCTACGAGCAGTACTTC.

This clonotype has just a few counts. The chain has TRBV20-1 and TRBJ2-5, with D tentatively TRBD2 (6 bases). The DNA end lines up better with TRBJ2-1; the J call may be wrong. The CDR3 has 14 amino acids. Germline CDR1 and CDR2: DFQATT and SNEGSKA (reference sequence). The CDR3 bases are TGCAGTGCTAGTGCTAGCGCAAACTACAATGAGCAGTTCTTC. Amino acid sequence: CSASASANYNEQFF.

This clonotype was detected only a few times. The CDR3 sequence: CASSLVAGSPTDTQYF. CDR3 coding DNA: TGTGCCAGCAGCTTAGTGGCTGGATCGCCCACAGATACGCAGTATTTT. The J gene is TRBJ2-3, the V gene TRBV11-2; D is unclear. CDR3 length: 16 residues. Germline V gives CDR1 SGHAT, CDR2 FQNNGV. The germline V and J ends were trimmed by 1 base and 2 bases, with 13 bases remaining between them.

The V call is TRBV3-1, the J call TRBJ2-5; D is unclear. CDR3 length: 16 amino acids. V shed 1 base and J shed 4 bases, with 16 bases lying between them. From germline, CDR1 is LGHDT and CDR2 YNNKEL (reference sequence). As DNA, the CDR3 is TGTGCCAGCAGCCAAGTTAATATCGGACGCTCAGAGACCCAGTACTTC. Translating it yields CASSQVNIGRSETQYF.

This chain uses TRBV9 with TRBJ2-5; TRBD2 aligns across 9 bases. The J call may not be correct, given that the DNA end is closer to TRBJ2-1. The germline V gene has CDR1 SGDLS and CDR2 YYNGEE. The length of the CDR3 is 15 residues. The CDR3 DNA follows: TGTGCCAGCAGCGTAGAGGCGGGAGGGGTCAATGAGCAGTTCTTC. Translating it yields CASSVEAGGVNEQFF.

In its sample, this clonotype was seen a few times. This chain connects TRBV6-2 or TRBV6-3 to TRBJ2-1; 11 nucleotides agree with TRBD1. J lost 6 bases, V lost 2 bases, and 3 bases had no gene match. Germline V lookup: CDR1 MNHEY, CDR2 SVGEGT. This CDR3 spans 15 amino acids. The DNA of the CDR3 is TGTGCCAGCAGTTACCGGGACAGGGGGGGCAATGAGCAGTTCTTC. This gives the protein CASSYRDRGGNEQFF.

V is TRBV10-3 and J is TRBJ1-4; 9 bases map to TRBD1. Per the germline V gene, CDR1 is ENHRY and CDR2 is SYGVKD. V was clipped by 4 bases and J by 6 bases; unmatched bases: 3. The CDR3 runs to 14 residues. This CDR3 reads CAISARTGDEKLFF. In DNA form, the CDR3 reads TGTGCCATCAGTGCTAGGACAGGGGATGAAAAACTGTTTTTT.

This clonotype was seen a few times. This sequence joins TRBV18 and TRBJ2-5; D may be TRBD2 (5 bases). The end of the DNA fits TRBJ2-7 better, so the J call may be wrong. The CDR3 extends over 13 amino acids. Germline V lookup: CDR1 KGHSH, CDR2 LQKENI. The CDR3 bases are TGTGCCAGCTCACCACTCGGGGACTACGAGCAGTACTTC. This codes for CASSPLGDYEQYF.

This clonotype has just a few counts. One base away lies a much larger clone, so this may be a sequencing read error. The chain uses TRBV6-2 or TRBV6-3 and TRBJ1-1; 8 bases are shared with TRBD1. Trimming cost V 5 bases and J 10 bases; bases outside gene matches: 18. Germline V gene lookup returns CDR1 MNHEY and CDR2 SVGEGT. CDR3 length: 16 residues. The chain's CDR3 is CASSLNRDRPYNGAFF. CDR3 DNA: TGTGCCAGCAGTCTAAACCGGGACAGGCCTTATAATGGAGCTTTCTTT.

The chain couples TRBV6-2 or TRBV6-3 to TRBJ1-2; D is unresolved. Germline V lookup: CDR1 MNHEY, CDR2 SVGEGT. This CDR3 spans 14 amino acids. V was trimmed by 6 bases and J by 0 bases, leaving 11 bases between them. CDR3 nucleotides: TGTGCCAGCAGATCGCTCCCGCCTAACTATGGCTACACCTTC. Amino acids: CASRSLPPNYGYTF.

This clonotype was recorded at least ten times. The chain joins TRBV7-9 to TRBJ2-7, with D perhaps TRBD2 (5 bases). The ends were cut back, 2 bases at V and 0 bases at J, with 8 bases in the middle. The CDR3 runs to 14 residues. CDR1 is SEHNR and CDR2 is FQNEAQ in the germline V gene (reference sequence). The CDR3 loop is CASSLTRGSYEQYF. As DNA, the CDR3 is TGTGCCAGCAGCTTAACTCGGGGCTCCTACGAGCAGTACTTC.

This clonotype was seen at least ten times. This chain connects TRBV29-1 to TRBJ2-5; no clear D gene. V shed 1 base and J shed 2 bases, with 8 bases lying between them. Germline V gives CDR1 SQVTM, CDR2 ANQGSEA. The CDR3 extends over 13 amino acids. The CDR3 region has the DNA TGCAGCGTTGAAGCAGGCACTCAAGAGACCCAGTACTTC. Its protein product is CSVEAGTQETQYF. The full variable domain, in which reference TRBV29-1 and TRBJ2-5 provide the parts outside the CDR3, is SAVISQKPSRDICQRGTSLTIQCQVDSQVTMMFWYRQQPGQSLTLIATANQGSEATYESGFVIDKFPISRPNLTFSTLTVSNMSPEDSSIYLCSVEAGTQETQYFGPGTRLLVL.

V usage is TRBV20-1 and J usage is TRBJ2-7; D tentatively reads TRBD1 or TRBD2 (5 bases each). The CDR3 is made up of 14 amino acids. The germline V gene has CDR1 DFQATT and CDR2 SNEGSKA (reference sequence). V lost 5 bases and J lost 2, with 16 bases in between. CDR3 amino acids: CSAEGVGPTYEQYF. CDR3 DNA sequence: TGCAGTGCTGAAGGAGTGGGACCCACCTACGAGCAGTACTTC.

This clonotype was counted between two and nine times. The genes are TRBV4-3 and TRBJ2-4; TRBD1 matches at 10 bases. The germline CDR1 and CDR2 sequences are LGHNA and YSLEER. V trimming: 4 bases; J trimming: 5 bases; junction bases outside the gene matches: 8. The CDR3 consists of 16 residues. The CDR3 bases are TGCGCCAGCAGCCCGCAGGAGACAGGGGGCGAAAACATTCAGTACTTC. This gives the protein CASSPQETGGENIQYF.

The chain uses TRBV12-3 or TRBV12-4 and TRBJ2-5, with D maybe TRBD2 (6 bases). The J call may be faulty, since TRBJ2-1 better matches the DNA end. The CDR3 length is 15 residues. CDR3 bases: TGTGCCAGCAGTTTAGGTCCCCAGACTAGTTTTGAGCAGTTCTTC. As protein: CASSLGPQTSFEQFF.